This T cell receptor (beta chain) was recorded in a study of T cell responses to AZD1222 COVID-19 vaccine. Data came from immunoSEQ multiplex PCR; TCRdb stores just in-frame clones and leaves some out. The sample yields about 110,000 clones, around 90% seen once. The clonotype comes from an adult in good health. This specimen was peripheral blood, taken on day 0 of AZD1222 vaccination.

The CDR3 DNA sequence: TGTGCCAGCTCACAATTGGGACAGACCAACTATGGCTACACCTTC. Residues: CASSQLGQTNYGYTF. The chain recombines TRBV18 with TRBJ1-2; 7 nucleotides agree with TRBD1. With 4 bases clipped from V and 2 bases from J, the junction kept 7 bases outside the gene matches. The CDR3 has 15 residues. CDR1 and CDR2 (germline): KGHSH, LQKENI.